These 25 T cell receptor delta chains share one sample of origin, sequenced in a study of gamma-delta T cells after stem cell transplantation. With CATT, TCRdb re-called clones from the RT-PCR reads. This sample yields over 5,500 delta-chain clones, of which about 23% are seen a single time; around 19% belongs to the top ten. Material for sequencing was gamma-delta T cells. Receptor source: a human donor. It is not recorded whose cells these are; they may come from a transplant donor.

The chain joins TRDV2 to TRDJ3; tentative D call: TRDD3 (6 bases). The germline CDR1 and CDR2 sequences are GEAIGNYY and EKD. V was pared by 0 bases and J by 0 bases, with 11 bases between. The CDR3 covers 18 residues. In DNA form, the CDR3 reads TGTGCCTGTGACACCGCCGGGGGGAACTCCTGGGACACCCGACAGATGTTTTTC. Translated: CACDTAGGNSWDTRQMFF.

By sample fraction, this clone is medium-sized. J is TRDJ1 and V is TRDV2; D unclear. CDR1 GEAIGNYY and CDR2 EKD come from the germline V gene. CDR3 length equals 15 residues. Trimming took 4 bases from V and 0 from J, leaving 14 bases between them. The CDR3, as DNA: TGTGCCTGTGATCCCCTTGGCGGTTACACCGATAAACTCATCTTT. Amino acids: CACDPLGGYTDKLIF.

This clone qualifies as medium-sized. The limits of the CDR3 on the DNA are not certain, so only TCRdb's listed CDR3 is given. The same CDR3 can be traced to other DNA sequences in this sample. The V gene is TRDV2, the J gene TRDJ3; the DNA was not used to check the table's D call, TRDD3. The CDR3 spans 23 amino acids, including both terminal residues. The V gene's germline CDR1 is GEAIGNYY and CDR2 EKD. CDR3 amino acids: CACDTIHPFGTVGPSWDTRQMFF.

The CDR3 coding sequence is TGTGCCTGTGACTTACTGGGCCTTGGAGGCACCGATAAACTCATCTTT. It codes for CACDLLGLGGTDKLIF. The V gene is TRDV2, the J gene TRDJ1; tentatively, D is TRDD3 (6 bases). This CDR3 is 16 amino acids long. Germline V CDR1 and CDR2: GEAIGNYY, EKD. Trimming left V 3 bases short and J 1 base short, with 17 bases between.

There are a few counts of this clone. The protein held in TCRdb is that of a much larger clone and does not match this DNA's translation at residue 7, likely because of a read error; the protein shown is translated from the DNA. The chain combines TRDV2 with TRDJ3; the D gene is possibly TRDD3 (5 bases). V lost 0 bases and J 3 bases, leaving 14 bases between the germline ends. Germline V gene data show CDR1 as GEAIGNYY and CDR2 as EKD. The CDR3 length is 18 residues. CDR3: CACDTLRDYRWDTRQMFF. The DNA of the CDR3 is TGTGCCTGTGACACCCTGAGGGATTACCGCTGGGACACCCGACAGATGTTTTTC.

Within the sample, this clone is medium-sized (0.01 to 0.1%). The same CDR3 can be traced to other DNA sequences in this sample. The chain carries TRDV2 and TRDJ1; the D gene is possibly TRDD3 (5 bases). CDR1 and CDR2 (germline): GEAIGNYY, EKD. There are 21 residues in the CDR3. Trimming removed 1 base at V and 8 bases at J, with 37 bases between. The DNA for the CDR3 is TGTGCCTGTGACACGATCACTACGGAGGGGGTATCTAAGGGCCCTAGCGGGAAACTCATCTTT. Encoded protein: CACDTITTEGVSKGPSGKLIF.

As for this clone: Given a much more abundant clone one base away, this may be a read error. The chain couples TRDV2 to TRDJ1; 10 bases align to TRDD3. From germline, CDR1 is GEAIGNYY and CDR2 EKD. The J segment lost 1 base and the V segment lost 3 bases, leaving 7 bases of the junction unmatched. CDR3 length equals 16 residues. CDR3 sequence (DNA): TGTGCCTGTGACCAACTGGGGGATTCGGGCACCGATAAACTCATCTTT. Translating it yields CACDQLGDSGTDKLIF.

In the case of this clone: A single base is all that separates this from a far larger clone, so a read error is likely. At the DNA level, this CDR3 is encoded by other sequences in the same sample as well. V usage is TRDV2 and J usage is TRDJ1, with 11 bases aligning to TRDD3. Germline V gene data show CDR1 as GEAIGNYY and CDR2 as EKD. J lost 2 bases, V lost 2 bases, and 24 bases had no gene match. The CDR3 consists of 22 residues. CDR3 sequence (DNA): TGTGCCTGTGACATCCAGTACTGGGGGATAAGGGATGACCAAGTCAGAACCGATAAACTCATCTTT. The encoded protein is CACDIQYWGIRDDQVRTDKLIF.

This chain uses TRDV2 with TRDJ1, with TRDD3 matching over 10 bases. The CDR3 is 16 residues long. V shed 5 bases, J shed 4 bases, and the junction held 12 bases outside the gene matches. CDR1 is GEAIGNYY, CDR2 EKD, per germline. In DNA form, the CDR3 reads TGTGCCTGTGTTTGGGTACTGGGGGATTCAGTCGATAAACTCATCTTT. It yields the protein CACVWVLGDSVDKLIF.

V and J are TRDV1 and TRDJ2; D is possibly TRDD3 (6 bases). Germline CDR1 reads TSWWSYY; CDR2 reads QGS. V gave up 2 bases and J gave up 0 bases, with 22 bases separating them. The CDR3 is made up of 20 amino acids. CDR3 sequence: CALGEGPPSRGFTLTAQLFF. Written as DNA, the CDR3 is TGTGCTCTTGGGGAAGGTCCCCCCAGCCGGGGATTCACTTTGACAGCACAACTCTTCTTT.

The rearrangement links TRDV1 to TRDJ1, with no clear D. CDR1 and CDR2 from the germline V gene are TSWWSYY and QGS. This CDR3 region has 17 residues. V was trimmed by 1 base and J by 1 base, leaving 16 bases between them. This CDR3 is CALGEPGLRGGTDKLIF. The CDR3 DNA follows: TGTGCTCTTGGGGAACCAGGGCTACGCGGTGGCACCGATAAACTCATCTTT.

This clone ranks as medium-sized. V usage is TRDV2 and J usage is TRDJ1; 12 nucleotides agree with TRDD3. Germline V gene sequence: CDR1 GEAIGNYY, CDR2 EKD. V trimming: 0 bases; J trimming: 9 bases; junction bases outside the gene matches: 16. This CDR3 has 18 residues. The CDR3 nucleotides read TGTGCCTGTGACACCGTACAATCTTACTGGGGGATACCTGGGGAACTCATCTTT. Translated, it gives CACDTVQSYWGIPGELIF.

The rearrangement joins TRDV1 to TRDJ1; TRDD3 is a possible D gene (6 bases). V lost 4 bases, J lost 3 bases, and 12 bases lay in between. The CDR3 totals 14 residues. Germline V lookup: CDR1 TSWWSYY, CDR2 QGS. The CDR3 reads CALGVTGYADKLIF. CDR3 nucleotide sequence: TGTGCTCTTGGGGTCACTGGGTACGCCGATAAACTCATCTTT.

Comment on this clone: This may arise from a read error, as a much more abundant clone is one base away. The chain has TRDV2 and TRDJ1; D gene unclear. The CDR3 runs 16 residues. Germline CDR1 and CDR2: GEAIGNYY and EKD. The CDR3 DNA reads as TGTGCCTGTTACACCATTGACCGACCGTACACCGATAAACTCATCTTT. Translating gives CACYTIDRPYTDKLIF.

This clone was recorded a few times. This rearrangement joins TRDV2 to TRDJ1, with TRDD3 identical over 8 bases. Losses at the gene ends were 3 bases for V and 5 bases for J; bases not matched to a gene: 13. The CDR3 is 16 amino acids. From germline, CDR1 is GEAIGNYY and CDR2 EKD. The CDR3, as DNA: TGTGCCTGTGACCCCTTAGGGGATACAGGGCTTGATAAACTCATCTTT. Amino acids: CACDPLGDTGLDKLIF.

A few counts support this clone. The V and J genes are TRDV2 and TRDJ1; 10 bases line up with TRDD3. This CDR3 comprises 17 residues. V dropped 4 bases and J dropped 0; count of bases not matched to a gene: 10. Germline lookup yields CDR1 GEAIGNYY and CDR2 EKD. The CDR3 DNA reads TGTGCCTGTGATCCCGTACTGGGGGATCTGTACACCGATAAACTCATCTTT. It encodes CACDPVLGDLYTDKLIF.

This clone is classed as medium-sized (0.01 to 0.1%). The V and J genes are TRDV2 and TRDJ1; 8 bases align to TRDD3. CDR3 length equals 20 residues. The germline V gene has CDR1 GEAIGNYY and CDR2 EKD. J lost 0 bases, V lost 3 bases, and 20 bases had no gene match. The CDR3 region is CACDGVGAWGTEVDTDKLIF. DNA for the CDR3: TGTGCCTGTGACGGGGTGGGGGCCTGGGGGACCGAGGTGGACACCGATAAACTCATCTTT.

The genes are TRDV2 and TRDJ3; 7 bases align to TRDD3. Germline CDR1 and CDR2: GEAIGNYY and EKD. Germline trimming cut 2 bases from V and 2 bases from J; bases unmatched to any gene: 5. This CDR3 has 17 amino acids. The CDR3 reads CACDSPGGTWDTRQMFF. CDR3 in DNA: TGTGCCTGTGACAGTCCTGGGGGCACCTGGGACACCCGACAGATGTTTTTC.

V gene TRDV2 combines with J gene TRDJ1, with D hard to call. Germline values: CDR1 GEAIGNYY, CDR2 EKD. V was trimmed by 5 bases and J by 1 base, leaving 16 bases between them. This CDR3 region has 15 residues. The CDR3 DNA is TGTGCCTGTGTCGATCTGTCACCCTTCACCGATAAACTCATCTTT. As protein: CACVDLSPFTDKLIF.

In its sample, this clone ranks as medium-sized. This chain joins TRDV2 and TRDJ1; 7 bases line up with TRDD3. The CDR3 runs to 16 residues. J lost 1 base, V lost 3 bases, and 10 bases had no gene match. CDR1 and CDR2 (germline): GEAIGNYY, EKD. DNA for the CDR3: TGTGCCTGTGACCACCTTTCCGGGGGGATCACCGATAAACTCATCTTT. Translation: CACDHLSGGITDKLIF.

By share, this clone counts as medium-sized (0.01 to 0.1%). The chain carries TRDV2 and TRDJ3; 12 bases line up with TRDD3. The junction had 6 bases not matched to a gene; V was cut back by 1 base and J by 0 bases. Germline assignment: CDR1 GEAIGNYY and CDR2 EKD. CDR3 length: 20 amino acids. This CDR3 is CACDTTGGYPDSWDTRQMFF. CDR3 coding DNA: TGTGCCTGTGACACTACTGGGGGATACCCCGACTCCTGGGACACCCGACAGATGTTTTTC.

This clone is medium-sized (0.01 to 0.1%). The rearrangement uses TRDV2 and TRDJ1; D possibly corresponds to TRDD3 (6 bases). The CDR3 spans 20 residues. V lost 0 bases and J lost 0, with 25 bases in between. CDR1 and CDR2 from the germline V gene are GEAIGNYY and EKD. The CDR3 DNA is TGTGCCTGTGACACCATGACGACCTGGGGAGAAAGCCCGTACACCGATAAACTCATCTTT. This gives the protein CACDTMTTWGESPYTDKLIF.

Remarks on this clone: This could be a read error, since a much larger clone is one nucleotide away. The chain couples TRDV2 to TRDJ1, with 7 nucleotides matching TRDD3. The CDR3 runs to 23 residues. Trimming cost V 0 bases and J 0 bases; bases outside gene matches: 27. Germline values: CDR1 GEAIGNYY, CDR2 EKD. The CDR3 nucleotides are TGTGCCTGTGACACCGAGGGCTGGGGGGTACGCGGTCCCCGATCGACCTACACCGATAAACTCATCTTT. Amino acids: CACDTEGWGVRGPRSTYTDKLIF.

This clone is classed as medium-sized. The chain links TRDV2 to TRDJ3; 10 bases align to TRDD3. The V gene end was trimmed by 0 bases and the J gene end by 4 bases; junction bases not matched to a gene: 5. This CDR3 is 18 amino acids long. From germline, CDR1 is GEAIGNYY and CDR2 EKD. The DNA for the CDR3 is TGTGCCTGTGACACCGTACTGGGGGATTCGTGGGACACCCGACAGATGTTTTTC. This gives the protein CACDTVLGDSWDTRQMFF.

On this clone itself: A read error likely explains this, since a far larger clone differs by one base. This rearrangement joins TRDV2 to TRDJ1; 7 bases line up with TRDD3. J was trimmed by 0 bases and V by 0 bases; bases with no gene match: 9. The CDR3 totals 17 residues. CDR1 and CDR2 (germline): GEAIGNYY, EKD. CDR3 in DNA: TGTGCCTGTGACACCGCGGGGGATCACCAGTACACCGATAAACTCATCTTT. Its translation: CACDTAGDHQYTDKLIF.